This TCR beta chain was found in a study of cytomegalovirus exposure and HLA in healthy donors (dated by TCRdb to 2015 to 2018). About the full investigation: According to an earlier analysis of 450 to 650 of the donors, about 179 million T cells yielded some 120 million unique TCR beta sequences and approximately 300 Gb of sequence data. Typing coverage differed by locus: A, B, C, DRB1 and DQB1 were typed in about 629-630 donors, DQA1 in 522, DPA1 in some 600, and DPB1 in 450 to 480. Among 300 to 500 genotyped donors of the cohort, an average of about 240,000 unique TCR beta nucleotide sequences was sequenced per donor, of which 15% to 20% were non-productive. Along with the approximately 670-subject first cohort, a separate validation cohort of around 110 different subjects was used. The later analysis used no new phenotypic data to find candidate immune exposures, relying instead on TCR beta sequences and their occurrence across donors. In an earlier analysis of over 550 of the donors, high-throughput TCR beta sequencing was used to judge whether each TCR beta V gene segment behaved as functional or pseudogenic. Roughly 290 gigabases of sequencing data and 91 million or so unique TCR sequences made up an early release that covered approximately 650 HLA-typed donors. Donor age, sex, ethnicity and CMV serostatus were collected together with the repertoire data. Genome-wide SNP genotypes for about three fifths of the 666 donors were used in a later genetic analysis, which treated that subset as a discovery cohort. The genetic ancestry cluster associated with self-reported Caucasian donors included 81% of the 398 genotyped donors. High-throughput TCR immunosequencing, statistical association of individual TCRs with disease status, and machine learning were combined to predict cytomegalovirus infection status. All discovery cohort repertoires had been generated on a single sequencing platform. The study aimed to test whether cataloging public T cell receptors could reveal signatures of past pathogen exposure. To study patterns of TCR occurrence, a later analysis re-analyzed previously published TCR beta repertoires from under 750 donors and added high-resolution HLA genotyping. Four to six DR-DQ haplotypes were handled as single units for association and clustering, since linkage in the cohort was strong. HLA typing covered class I and class II loci at four-digit resolution. Using immunosequencing, the study profiled T cell repertoires from roughly 650 subjects and related those repertoires to cytomegalovirus serostatus.

This clone was observed a handful of times. Its antigen remains undetermined. Base qualities are not provided; no much larger clone lies one nucleotide away. After removal of 5 bases from V and 5 bases from J, the junction retains 5 bases not matched to a gene. Including cysteine and phenylalanine, the CDR3 has 14 amino acids. Just CDR3 DNA is preserved here, 42 bases in frame from base 1. Reading the germline V gene gives CDR1 SGHTA and CDR2 FQGNSA. In total, over 600 healthy bone marrow donors made up the cohort. All cohort members were sampled while nominally healthy, although unrecorded immune exposures were likely present. The donor tested CMV seronegative and was one of the 352 seronegative cohort members. Each donor provided a peripheral blood sample, and peripheral blood mononuclear cells were used for TCR beta sequencing. The Qiagen DNeasy Blood Extraction Kit was used to extract genomic DNA from the blood cell samples.

Library generation was performed with the immunoSEQ multiplex PCR assay. The multiplex PCR relied on a mix of 60 forward primers for TCR Vbeta segments and 13 reverse primers for TCR Jbeta segments. The CDR3 region of rearranged TCR beta genes was amplified from genomic DNA with a multiplex PCR assay. On the Illumina HiSeq System, the amplified TCR beta libraries were sequenced as 87-base-pair reads. The original pipeline was this. A later analysis counted about 80 million unique TCR beta chains across the 690 or so repertoires, and some 11 million of these chains were shared by at least two donors. A nearest-neighbor algorithm error-corrected the raw reads and collapsed the reads into unique sequences, merging closely related sequences to remove PCR and sequencing errors. V, D and J gene segments were assigned by aligning CDR3 sequences to IMGT reference sequences. Each retained sequence needed at least a six-nucleotide match to both a V gene segment and a J gene segment. A rearrangement was called productive if the CDR3 had no stop codons and remained in frame with V and J, and every other rearrangement was called non-productive. Following IMGT convention, CDR3 was defined as the stretch from the second conserved V-encoded cysteine up to the conserved J-encoded phenylalanine. The earlier analysis of about 570 of the donors excluded any sequence lacking an unambiguous match to a single V gene segment. An earlier analysis of several hundred of the donors classified V segments as functional when productive rearrangements were above 56.7% and as segregating when the standard deviation between donors was above 5%. A statistical classification framework was built to diagnose cytomegalovirus status from the catalog of TCR beta chain sequences. In a later analysis, TCR nucleotide sequences were compared against IMGT/GENE-DB human TR gene sequences so that V and J genes could be assigned. In a later analysis, CDR3 sequences and most-parsimonious VDJ recombination scenarios were assigned using the TCRdist pipeline. A later analysis defined each TCR beta chain by its CDR3 amino acid sequence plus V-gene family, and excluded reads lacking a unique V-gene family. A later analysis removed 592 highly shared, low-generation-probability nucleotide sequences to deal with suspected cross-contamination and a sequencing artifact. A later analysis calculated a clonal expansion index for each public chain from normalized within-repertoire ranks of inferred template counts. A later analysis computed generation probabilities with a VDJ recombination model fitted to out-of-frame rearrangements, and checked the results against IGoR. In a later analysis, TCR-TCR, TCR-HLA and TCR-CMV co-occurrence was scored with hypergeometric tests, and a repertoire-size bias correction was applied to TCR pairs. In a later analysis, false discovery rates were estimated by permuting HLA or CMV assignments 20 times. In a later analysis, co-occurring TCRs were grouped with DBSCAN, and TCRdist sequence similarity was added when clustering was performed within HLA-allele-positive subsets. Repertoires with fewer than 30,000 or more than 120,000 public chains, plus five repertoires with anomalous nucleotide sharing, were excluded from co-occurrence clustering. The table comes from immuneACCESS by way of TCRdb, which keeps in-frame sequences with V and J called. Part of the clones is missing from these tables; in studies checked, under half for an unresolved V gene and the rest for unknown reasons. The V and J calls and clone size come from that table; D and trimming were worked out from the DNA. The sample table holds about 190,000 clones, of which 79% were seen once. The top ten clones comprise roughly 1.5% of the sample.

The paper as a whole reports these results and caveats: When HLA alleles, especially DR and DQ, strongly co-occurred, TCR associations were difficult to assign to individual alleles. Cytomegalovirus status was reported to be diagnosed by the classifier with high specificity and sensitivity in both the original and validation cohorts. A further reported finding was that TCR beta sequences accurately predicted the HLA-A and HLA-B alleles for most subjects in the first cohort. According to the authors, the approach could potentially be generalized to other disease states and immunological phenotypes. A cluster of highly shared sequence variants was judged likely to be a technical artifact of the sequencing pipeline. The cohort was sequenced for TCR beta chains only, and without alpha or paired-chain data the features that could be detected were limited. The 87-base-pair reads could not distinguish some IMGT-functional V segments, including TRBV6-2 and TRBV6-3, so those segments were excluded. While some public TCRs were present in many individuals, most TCR sequences turned up only very rarely across donors. According to a later genetic analysis, donors in an Asian-associated ancestry cluster had fewer N-insertions in productive TCRs than the approximately 630-donor mean. In vitro tests confirmed that three of the cytomegalovirus-associated TCR beta chains recognize cytomegalovirus antigens. A later analysis associated about 18,000 TCR beta sequences with specific HLA alleles at a false discovery rate of 0.05. A later analysis reported that several top co-occurrence clusters appeared linked to parvovirus B19, influenza, CMV and Epstein-Barr virus. In a later analysis, most CMV-associated TCR beta chains were found to appear HLA-restricted, with HLA associations seemingly driven largely by CMV exposure. For the cohort, immune exposure information was limited to CMV serostatus. The study gave a list of about 150 TCR beta chains associated with cytomegalovirus. Because HLA typing was missing for some donors at each locus, association tests included only the typed subset. V-gene and J-gene trimming of TCR beta chains was associated with a missense DCLRE1C variant in a later genetic analysis, and the association was replicated in an independent cohort. Linkage disequilibrium might explain the correlated functional status among segregating V segments, but an unknown experimental factor could not be ruled out. A later analysis found that HLA-associated TCR beta chains were more clonally expanded and had lower generation probabilities than equally common non-associated chains. According to a later analysis, TCR association rates differed among HLA loci, with DRB1 alleles showing the most associated TCRs and HLA-C alleles showing the fewest. The earlier analysis of some 560 of the donors excluded about 16 rarely observed V segments, including chromosome 9 orphons, because counts were too low. The presence/absence analyses assumed that sequencing depth was roughly uniform across donors, and that assumption may not be true. In an earlier analysis of around 500 of the donors, most TCR beta V segments appeared in productive rearrangements about 87% or about 30% of the time, broadly matching IMGT annotations.

The V and J genes are TRBV7-2 and TRBJ2-5, and 10 junctional nucleotides match TRBD2. The sample was PBMCs. The sequence was obtained from a woman under 30 in good health and CMV-seronegative. The DNA is as follows: TGTGCCAGCAGCATTAGTAGCGGGGGGGAGACCCAGTACTTC. Translated, this gives CASSISSGGETQYF.